The TCR beta chain described here comes from a study of blood T cell repertoires in COVID-19. Across the whole study: Samples taken during acute and convalescent COVID-19 were collected in the United States, Italy and Spain. PBMCs, B-cell-depleted T cells, or T cells provided the cDNA or gDNA that made up the material.

Methods used by the authors: Nucleated cell counts were estimated from reference gene primer amplification. Some clones are missing from TCRdb's copy, which holds only in-frame ones; the method was immunoSEQ multiplex PCR. That table supplies the V and J calls and clone size; D and trimming were determined from the DNA. This table has around 190,000 clones, around 83% appearing once. Recruited during active infection, patients (from Seattle) were subsequently followed longitudinally. Germline assignment: CDR1 MDHEN and CDR2 SYDVKM. The CDR3 is made up of 17 amino acids. Trimming removed 2 bases from V and 3 bases from J, with 20 bases in between.

This TCR derives from a woman in her seventies with COVID-19, enrolled during active disease. The genes are TRBV28 and TRBJ2-7, with D perhaps TRBD1 (6 bases). Sequenced sample: peripheral blood. CDR3 nucleotide sequence: TGTGCCAGCAGTTTAGTCCAGGGGCGATCGCTATTCTACGAGCAGTACTTC. Translating gives CASSLVQGRSLFYEQYF. The whole variable domain, remainder taken from reference TRBV28 and TRBJ2-7, is DVKVTQSSRYLVKRTGEKVFLECVQDMDHENMFWYRQDPGLGLRLIYFSYDVKMKEKGDIPEGYSVSREKKERFSLILESASTNQTSMYLCASSLVQGRSLFYEQYFGPGTRLTVT.